This entry describes one T cell receptor beta chain. No antigen is known for it. These data come from a study of OX40 agonist ivuxolimab in advanced cancers. The study's findings and limits: At 0.1 to 3.0 mg/kg and by week 6, clonal expansion occurred in CD4+ and CD8+ blood T cells.

Only in-frame clones appear in the TCRdb table, and some are missing; sequencing was by immunoSEQ multiplex PCR. The data show tens of thousands of clones, approximately 94% seen once. The V gene lost 0 bases and the J gene lost 6 bases, with 15 bases spanning the gap. The CDR3 consists of 16 residues. Germline values: CDR1 LGHNA, CDR2 YSLEER. The clonotype was recovered from an adult with an advanced solid tumor such as melanoma, head and neck, liver or kidney cancer. The V and J genes are TRBV4-3 and TRBJ1-5; D is unclear. Here the sequenced sample was CD4+ or CD8+ T cells sorted from blood, taken in a trial of the OX40 agonist ivuxolimab. CDR3 bases: TGCGCCAGCAGCCAAGACGCGGCTGGGTTCGGTCAGCCCCAGCATTTT. This sequence encodes CASSQDAAGFGQPQHF.